This record covers a single T cell receptor beta chain. Its antigen is not identified. This CDR3 is also generated by other DNA sequences in the sample. 60 Vbeta and 13 Jbeta primers were used in PCR. Profiling relied on immunoSEQ multiplex PCR, and the TCRdb table lists in-frame clones only, not all of them. The sample yields about 130,000 clones, around three quarters seen once. This entry comes from a study of cytomegalovirus exposure and HLA in healthy donors. Overall study findings and caveats: Some V segments, TRBV6-2 and TRBV6-3 among them, were indistinguishable and were therefore excluded. It was about 150 TCR beta chains that were listed as cytomegalovirus-associated. Roughly even sequencing depth across donors was the assumption behind the presence/absence analyses.

The CDR3 length is 16 residues. Germline values: CDR1 MNHNS, CDR2 SASEGT. V was clipped by 2 bases and J by 1 base; unmatched bases: 4. The TCR comes from a man between 40 and 49 years old in good health and CMV-seropositive. Input material: PBMCs. This chain uses TRBV6-1 with TRBJ1-5; 8 nucleotides line up with TRBD1. For the CDR3, the DNA is TGTGCCAGCAGTGAAAGACAGGGGACGAGCAATCAGCCCCAGCATTTT. This codes for CASSERQGTSNQPQHF.